Below are 25 T cell receptor beta chains sequenced from a single sample in a study of T-cell reconstitution after alpha-beta-depleted transplantation in children. Researchers prepared the TCRbeta library using unique molecular identifiers, the study reports. TCRdb reprocessed the PCR reads with MiXCR, giving one entry per CDR3 protein. The table records 700,000 or so distinct CDR3 sequences, roughly 14% of them present only once. The starting material was PBMCs, obtained before TCRalphabeta/CD19-depleted stem cell transplant. These receptors all stem from a girl aged 2 to 10 with congenital amegakaryocytic thrombocytopenia, due to receive a stem cell transplant.

This clonotype was observed a handful of times. The chain employs TRBV5-1 and TRBJ2-1, with D perhaps matching TRBD2 (5 bases). Per germline, CDR1 SGHRS and CDR2 YFSETQ. CDR3 size: 15 residues. The V and J ends lost 4 bases and 0 bases respectively, with 11 bases between them. For the CDR3, the DNA is TGCGCCAGCAGCATAAGCGGACTCTCCTACAATGAGCAGTTCTTC. Its protein is CASSISGLSYNEQFF.

This clonotype was observed at least ten times. The CDR3 loop reads CASSTDRNTYEQYF. The DNA for the CDR3 is TGCGCCAGCAGCACGGACAGAAACACCTACGAGCAGTACTTC. This sequence joins TRBV5-1 and TRBJ2-7; a possible D gene is TRBD1 (6 bases). The CDR3 extends over 14 amino acids. Trimming removed 4 bases from V and 2 bases from J, with 13 bases in between. CDR1 is SGHRS, CDR2 YFSETQ, per germline.

This clonotype was recorded many times. The V call is TRBV20-1, the J call TRBJ2-1, with D unclear. Trimming took 3 bases from V and 9 from J, leaving 15 bases between them. Germline lookup yields CDR1 DFQATT and CDR2 SNEGSKA (reference sequence). The CDR3 contains 13 residues. CDR3 bases: TGCAGTGCTAGTGGGAACCCCTTTGGTGAGCAGTTCTTC. It codes for CSASGNPFGEQFF.

This clonotype showed up many times. V and J are TRBV20-1 and TRBJ2-3; D is unresolved. This CDR3 is 16 amino acids long. Germline V CDR1 and CDR2: DFQATT, SNEGSKA (reference sequence). Trimming stripped 2 bases from V and 1 base from J, with 16 bases between. The CDR3 loop is CSARTAVPWGTDTQYF. The CDR3 nucleotides read TGCAGTGCTAGAACAGCTGTCCCGTGGGGCACAGATACGCAGTATTTT.

The chain combines TRBV6-2 or TRBV6-3 with TRBJ2-3; D not certain. Germline V gives CDR1 MNHEY, CDR2 SVGEGT. Trimming removed 7 bases at V and 4 bases at J, with 18 bases between. The CDR3 is made up of 15 amino acids. The CDR3 DNA sequence: TGTGCCAGCAATACGCCGACCCAAAAGGCAGATACGCAGTATTTT. Amino acids: CASNTPTQKADTQYF.

The rearrangement uses TRBV4-1 and TRBJ2-7, with D possibly being TRBD2 (6 bases). Germline loops: CDR1 MGHRA, CDR2 YSYEKL. V was trimmed by 6 bases and J by 4 bases, leaving 19 bases between them. The CDR3 extends over 15 amino acids. The CDR3 sequence: CASSSVFPEGYEQYF. In DNA form, the CDR3 reads TGCGCCAGCAGTTCAGTCTTCCCGGAGGGATACGAGCAGTACTTC.

The table lists this clonotype with a few counts. J is TRBJ2-5 and V is TRBV20-1; D is possibly TRBD2 (7 bases). Germline V gives CDR1 DFQATT, CDR2 SNEGSKA (reference sequence). Between the trimmed V and J ends, which lost 6 bases and 5 bases, there was a span of 28 bases. The length of the CDR3 is 17 residues. The CDR3 loop reads CSAEDSSRGARSETQYF. Here the CDR3 DNA reads TGCAGTGCGGAAGACAGCTCACGGGGGGCCCGATCGGAGACCCAGTACTTC.

This clonotype turned up a few times. J is TRBJ2-1 and V is TRBV6-1; the D gene is possibly TRBD2 (5 bases). The length of the CDR3 is 14 residues. The germline CDR1 and CDR2 sequences are MNHNS and SASEGT. The germline V and J ends were trimmed by 10 bases and 7 bases, with 20 bases remaining between them. Here the CDR3 reads CATSLVPRRNEQFF. CDR3 bases: TGTGCCACCTCCCTAGTCCCGCGGAGGAATGAGCAGTTCTTC.

The chain carries TRBV5-1 and TRBJ2-7; 10 positions agree with TRBD2. The CDR3 contains 16 residues. V shed 0 bases and J 6 bases; nucleotides not matched to a gene: 9. Germline CDR1 SGHRS, CDR2 YFSETQ. CDR3 coding DNA: TGCGCCAGCAGCTTGGGGCTAGCGGGAGTACATTTCGAGCAGTACTTC. Protein: CASSLGLAGVHFEQYF.

This clonotype was detected a few times. The chain links TRBV29-1 to TRBJ2-3; the D is unclear. V shed 3 bases and J shed 9 bases, with 19 bases lying between them. In germline, CDR1 is SQVTM, CDR2 ANQGSEA. The CDR3 loop spans 14 amino acids. The chain's CDR3 is CSVDIPALHGTQYF. The CDR3 DNA follows: TGCAGCGTTGATATTCCGGCCCTGCATGGGACGCAGTATTTT.

The chain links TRBV6-5 to TRBJ2-1; 9 bases are shared with TRBD2. The junction had 15 bases not matched to a gene; V was cut back by 8 bases and J by 10 bases. Germline CDR1 and CDR2: MNHEY and SVGAGI. This CDR3 is 15 amino acids long. The CDR3 DNA is TGTGCCAGCGGACTGGGACTAGCCCCGGCGGGAGAGCAGTTCTTC. Its protein product is CASGLGLAPAGEQFF.

This clonotype was seen only a few times. The rearrangement links TRBV12-3 or TRBV12-4 to TRBJ2-1; 8 positions agree with TRBD2. After removal of 7 bases from V and 5 bases from J, the junction contained 10 bases not matched to a gene. The CDR3 spans 15 residues. The CDR3 spells CASTLRSSGHNEQFF. CDR3 nucleotide sequence: TGTGCCAGCACCCTGAGGTCTAGCGGGCACAATGAGCAGTTCTTC.

The CDR3 is CASSFMGNEQFF. The CDR3 nucleotides are TGTGCCAGCAGTTTTATGGGTAATGAGCAGTTCTTC. This sequence joins TRBV12-3 or TRBV12-4 and TRBJ2-1; D unresolved. V lost 3 bases and J lost 7, with 7 bases in between. The CDR3 runs 12 residues.

This clonotype has only a few counts. This rearrangement joins TRBV3-1 to TRBJ2-1; 14 bases align to TRBD2. In germline, CDR1 is LGHDT, CDR2 YNNKEL (reference sequence). The V segment lost 4 bases and the J segment 1 base; nucleotides outside the gene matches: 6. This CDR3 comprises 18 residues. The CDR3 DNA sequence: TGTGCCAGCAGCCGGGGACTAGCGGGAGTGGCATCCTACAATGAGCAGTTCTTC. Its translation: CASSRGLAGVASYNEQFF.

The gene calls are TRBV20-1 and TRBJ2-1; no reliable D call. Looked up from germline, CDR1 is DFQATT and CDR2 is SNEGSKA (reference sequence). This CDR3 has 12 residues. The CDR3: CRVLRVGNEQFF. The CDR3 DNA reads TGCAGAGTGCTAAGGGTGGGGAATGAGCAGTTCTTC.

This clonotype was seen more than once but under ten times. The chain has TRBV20-1 and TRBJ2-1, with TRBD2 matching over 11 bases. The CDR3 is made up of 14 amino acids. Germline loops: CDR1 DFQATT, CDR2 SNEGSKA (reference sequence). Trimming cost V 6 bases and J 7 bases; bases outside gene matches: 8. The DNA of the CDR3 is TGCAGTGCAACCGCTAGCGGGAGGCATAATGAGCAGTTCTTC. Encoded protein: CSATASGRHNEQFF.

V usage is TRBV3-1 and J usage is TRBJ2-7, with TRBD2 identical over 9 bases. The length of the CDR3 is 14 residues. Trimming removed 4 bases from V and 5 bases from J; junction bases left unmatched: 6. The V gene's germline CDR1 is LGHDT and CDR2 YNNKEL (reference sequence). The CDR3 DNA reads TGTGCCAGCAGCCTAGCGGGAGTAAGGGACGAGCAGTACTTC. Its translation: CASSLAGVRDEQYF.

This clonotype was observed a handful of times. The genes are TRBV7-8 and TRBJ1-1; possibly TRBD1 for D (5 bases). CDR1 is SGHVS and CDR2 is FQNEAQ in the germline V gene. The V end lost 3 bases, the J end lost 6 bases, and 14 bases lay between the germline ends. The CDR3 sequence is 14 residues long. CDR3 sequence: CASSFQRGLPEAFF. CDR3 DNA: TGTGCCAGCAGCTTTCAGCGGGGGTTACCTGAAGCTTTCTTT.

This clonotype was seen only a few times. V and J are TRBV7-2 and TRBJ2-2; the D call may be TRBD1 or TRBD2 (5 bases each). The germline V gene encodes CDR1 SGHTA and CDR2 FQGNSA. Trimming removed 0 bases from V and 3 bases from J, with 20 bases in between. The CDR3 covers 19 residues. The CDR3 protein is CASSLAFLRGPHDTGELFF. DNA of the CDR3: TGTGCCAGCAGCTTAGCGTTTCTAAGGGGACCCCACGACACCGGGGAGCTGTTTTTT.

This clonotype is a singleton in its sample. Being one base from a much bigger clone, this may be a read error. The V and J genes are TRBV5-1 and TRBJ2-1; D may be TRBD1 (6 bases). Germline loops: CDR1 SGHRS, CDR2 YFSETQ. V dropped 2 bases and J dropped 0 bases, with 12 bases sitting between them. The CDR3 is made up of 16 amino acids. DNA for the CDR3: TGCGCCAGCAGCTTTACAGGGATCAGCTCCTACAATGAGCAGTTCTTC. It codes for CASSFTGISSYNEQFF.

The rearrangement uses TRBV15 and TRBJ1-1, with 9 bases identical to TRBD1. The CDR3 is 16 residues long. After removal of 2 bases from V and 3 bases from J, the junction contained 7 bases not matched to a gene. CDR1 is LNHNV, CDR2 YYDKDF, per germline (reference sequence). CDR3 in amino acids: CATSRPNRGLDTEAFF. DNA for the CDR3: TGTGCCACCAGCAGACCAAACAGGGGGCTAGACACTGAAGCTTTCTTT. The full variable domain, rest sourced from reference TRBV15 and TRBJ1-1, is DAMVIQNPRYQVTQFGKPVTLSCSQTLNHNVMYWYQQKSSQAPKLLFHYYDKDFNNEADTPDNFQSRRPNTSFCFLDIRSPGLGDTAMYLCATSRPNRGLDTEAFFGQGTRLTVV.

The chain has TRBV7-3 and TRBJ1-2; TRBD1 agrees at 7 bases. This CDR3 has 13 amino acids. With V trimmed by 5 bases and J by 6 bases, 6 bases remained unmatched. The germline CDR1 and CDR2 sequences are SGHTA and FQGTGA. This CDR3 reads CASSPTGDHGYTF. CDR3 DNA: TGTGCCAGCAGCCCAACAGGGGACCATGGCTACACCTTC. Supplemented by reference TRBV7-3 and TRBJ1-2, the full variable domain reads GAGVSQTPSNKVTEKGKYVELRCDPISGHTALYWYRQSLGQGPEFLIYFQGTGAADDSGLPNDRFFAVRPEGSVSTLKIQRTERGDSAVYLCASSPTGDHGYTFGSGTRLTVV.

This clonotype has just a few counts. This CDR3 is CASSLTSGKDEQFF. CDR3 DNA: TGCGCCAGCAGCCTGACTAGCGGGAAGGATGAGCAGTTCTTC. The chain joins TRBV5-1 to TRBJ2-1; 11 bases align to TRBD2. The CDR3 runs 14 residues. Germline values: CDR1 SGHRS, CDR2 YFSETQ. Germline trimming cut 4 bases from V and 8 bases from J; bases unmatched to any gene: 5. Full variable domain (rest looked up from reference TRBV5-1 and TRBJ2-1): KAGVTQTPRYLIKTRGQQVTLSCSPISGHRSVSWYQQTPGQGLQFLFEYFSETQRNKGNFPGRFSGRQFSNSRSEMNVSTLELGDSALYLCASSLTSGKDEQFFGPGTRLTVL.

This clonotype was detected many times. This chain uses TRBV6-1 with TRBJ2-3, with a weak D call TRBD2 (6 bases). The germline V gene has CDR1 MNHNS and CDR2 SASEGT. The ends were cut back, 1 base at V and 3 bases at J, with 14 bases in the middle. CDR3 length equals 16 residues. As DNA, the CDR3 is TGTGCCAGCAGTGAAGGCGGGATCCCCGGGACAGATACGCAGTATTTT. This sequence encodes CASSEGGIPGTDTQYF.

This clonotype was counted ten times or more. The V and J genes are TRBV7-9 and TRBJ2-3; D gene unclear. Trimming removed 5 bases at V and 5 bases at J, with 5 bases between. Germline lookup yields CDR1 SEHNR and CDR2 FQNEAQ (reference sequence). The CDR3 covers 11 residues. Here the CDR3 DNA reads TGTGCCAGCAGCCCGTTAGATACGCAGTATTTT. The encoded protein is CASSPLDTQYF.